The 3 T cell receptor beta chains below come from one sample, sequenced in a study of early T cells in non-severe SARS-CoV-2 infection. TCRdb fed the 5' RACE reads into MiXCR, producing one record per CDR3 protein. There are tens of thousands of distinct CDR3 sequences in the sample; about 10% occur only once, and about 2.8% lies in the top ten. This sample comprised whole blood, obtained at baseline. The receptors shown here come from an adult who was a healthcare worker with PCR-confirmed SARS-CoV-2 infection or an uninfected control (not recorded which).

This clonotype was recorded many times. V gene TRBV27 combines with J gene TRBJ2-7; 7 positions match TRBD1. Unmatched junction bases numbered 7, after V lost 5 bases and J lost 6 bases. CDR1 and CDR2 (germline): MNHEY, SMNVEV (reference sequence). CDR3 length: 13 residues. The CDR3, as DNA: TGTGCCAGCAGTGTACAGGGGAAGGGCGAGCAGTACTTC. This translates into CASSVQGKGEQYF.

V and J are TRBV7-2 and TRBJ1-1; TRBD1 might be the D (6 bases). Trimming shortened V by 5 bases and J by 0 bases, and 13 bases separated the two germline ends. The CDR3 sequence is 15 residues long. Per the germline V gene, CDR1 is SGHTA and CDR2 is FQGNSA. CDR3 coding DNA: TGTGCCAGCAGCCCGTGGGGGGCGTTGAACACTGAAGCTTTCTTT. Translated, it gives CASSPWGALNTEAFF. Full variable domain (outside the CDR3, taken from reference TRBV7-2 and TRBJ1-1): GAGVSQSPSNKVTEKGKDVELRCDPISGHTALYWYRQSLGQGLEFLIYFQGNSAPDKSGLPSDRFSAERTGGSVSTLTIQRTQQEDSAVYLCASSPWGALNTEAFFGQGTRLTVV.

The V gene is TRBV2, the J gene TRBJ2-7; D not certain. This CDR3 comprises 15 residues. From germline, CDR1 is SNHLY and CDR2 FYNNEI. Trimming pared 5 bases from V and 0 bases from J, leaving 14 bases between. The CDR3 DNA follows: TGTGCCAGCAGTAGTAAAGGGAAGAGCTCCTACGAGCAGTACTTC. Its protein is CASSSKGKSSYEQYF.